The rows below give T cell receptor beta chains drawn from one sample of a study of T-cell reconstitution after alpha-beta-depleted transplantation in children. Using its own MiXCR run on the PCR reads, TCRdb lists one record per CDR3 protein. The sample consists of roughly 500,000 distinct CDR3 sequences, about 17% of them appearing once. This material consisted of PBMCs from the stem cell graft donor, taken from the stem cell graft. These receptors came from a human donor who donated a stem cell graft to a child with acute lymphoblastic leukemia. Both conserved end residues are part of each CDR3. The order of the fields is J gene, D gene, clone size, V gene, CDR3 DNA, CDR3 protein. The D gene is left open where the match is weak. Expanded clones get a size class; other rows say once, few or many, or leave the size out.

j_call: TRBJ1-6
d_call: .
clone_size: few
v_call: TRBV6-5
cdr3_nt: TGTGCCAGCAGTTACGATTTCCAGGAGGGCCCTAATTCACCCCTCCACTTT
cdr3_aa: CASSYDFQEGPNSPLHF

j_call: TRBJ1-3
d_call: .
clone_size: few
v_call: TRBV5-1
cdr3_nt: TGCGCCAGCAGCTTGGCCGACAGGACCTCTGGAAACACCATATATTTT
cdr3_aa: CASSLADRTSGNTIYF

j_call: TRBJ2-3
d_call: .
clone_size: few
v_call: TRBV3-1
cdr3_nt: TGTGCCAGCAGCCGGAGTACGGGCACAGATACGCAGTATTTT
cdr3_aa: CASSRSTGTDTQYF

j_call: TRBJ1-2
d_call: TRBD1
clone_size: .
v_call: TRBV12-3/TRBV12-4
cdr3_nt: TGTGCCAGCAGTTTTTTCCGGGACAGGGTTGTGGTGAGGCATGGCTACACCTTC
cdr3_aa: CASSFFRDRVVVRHGYTF

j_call: TRBJ2-5
d_call: .
clone_size: .
v_call: TRBV20-1
cdr3_nt: TGCAGTGCTGCAATCGACAGCCCGGCCCAGTACTTC
cdr3_aa: CSAAIDSPAQYF

j_call: TRBJ2-3
d_call: .
clone_size: .
v_call: TRBV20-1
cdr3_nt: TGCAGTGCCCCTATGGGGTCTAGCACAGATACGCAGTATTTT
cdr3_aa: CSAPMGSSTDTQYF

j_call: TRBJ2-3
d_call: TRBD2
clone_size: .
v_call: TRBV29-1
cdr3_nt: TGCAGCGTTGAGGCTTTAGGACTAGCGGTCGCAGATACGCAGTATTTT
cdr3_aa: CSVEALGLAVADTQYF

j_call: TRBJ1-6
d_call: .
clone_size: .
v_call: TRBV6-5
cdr3_nt: TGTGCCAGCAGTTACGAGGGGCATTCACCCCTCCACTTT
cdr3_aa: CASSYEGHSPLHF

j_call: TRBJ2-3
d_call: TRBD2
clone_size: .
v_call: TRBV3-1
cdr3_nt: TGTGCCAGCAGCCAAGGACTAGCGGGAGTTGTATCGGCAGATACGCAGTATTTT
cdr3_aa: CASSQGLAGVVSADTQYF

j_call: TRBJ2-1
d_call: TRBD2
clone_size: .
v_call: TRBV7-8
cdr3_nt: TGTGCCAGCAGCTTACGCCTCCGACTAGCGGGATCCTACAATGAGCAGTTCTTC
cdr3_aa: CASSLRLRLAGSYNEQFF

j_call: TRBJ2-7
d_call: TRBD1
clone_size: .
v_call: TRBV7-3
cdr3_nt: TGTGCCAGCAGCTTAACCGCTGGTGGGACAGGGGATAAGCAGTACTTC
cdr3_aa: CASSLTAGGTGDKQYF

j_call: TRBJ2-7
d_call: .
clone_size: once
v_call: TRBV7-8
cdr3_nt: TGTGCCAGCAGGCCCCCCGGGACGCCAGCTGATGAGCAGTACTTC
cdr3_aa: CASRPPGTPADEQYF

j_call: TRBJ2-1
d_call: .
clone_size: few
v_call: TRBV2
cdr3_nt: TGTGCCAGCAGGACTGGCCCCTGGCAGTTCTTC
cdr3_aa: CASRTGPWQFF

j_call: TRBJ2-7
d_call: TRBD2
clone_size: .
v_call: TRBV20-1
cdr3_nt: TGCAGTGCTAATATAGCGGGCTTCTACGAGCAGTACTTC
cdr3_aa: CSANIAGFYEQYF